These 22 T cell receptor beta chains were all obtained from the same sample, sequenced in a study of breast tumors, draining lymph nodes, adjacent tissues. TCRdb re-analysed the multiplex PCR reads in MiXCR, keeping a single row per CDR3 protein. This sample has about 270,000 distinct CDR3 sequences, with about 33% found just once. The lymph nodes were axillary draining lymph nodes from breast cancer patients. Sequencing was performed on axillary lymph node tissue. These receptors all stem from a female donor with breast cancer. Some clones in this sample may be carry-over from other donors' samples.

This clonotype has a count of ten or more. This sequence joins TRBV7-8 and TRBJ2-7, with 8 positions matching TRBD2. The V and J ends lost 1 base and 1 base, in that order; junction bases with no gene match: 6. Germline CDR1 reads SGHVS; CDR2 reads FQNEAQ. The CDR3 extends over 16 amino acids. The CDR3 sequence: CASSLVIAGRSYEQYF. The CDR3 DNA is TGTGCCAGCAGCTTAGTAATAGCGGGACGATCCTACGAGCAGTACTTC.

This clonotype was found once. The junction differs from germline at one of its ends, possibly a read error. CDR3 amino acids: CAGKRVLAGKQETQYF. Written as DNA, the CDR3 is TGCGCCGGCAAAAGGGTTCTAGCGGGAAAGCAAGAGACCCAGTACTTC. The chain uses TRBV7-3 and TRBJ2-5, with 9 bases identical to TRBD2. The germline CDR1 and CDR2 sequences are SGHTA and FQGTGA. This CDR3 contains 16 residues. The variable domain in full, completed from reference TRBV7-3 and TRBJ2-5, reads GAGVSQTPSNKVTEKGKYVELRCDPISGHTALYWYRQSLGQGPEFLIYFQGTGAADDSGLPNDRFFAVRPEGSVSTLKIQRTERGDSAVYLCAGKRVLAGKQETQYFGPGTRLLVL.

This clonotype was observed many times. The V gene is TRBV29-1, the J gene TRBJ2-7; possible D gene TRBD1, 6 bases. The germline V gene encodes CDR1 SQVTM and CDR2 ANQGSEA. Trimming pared 1 base from V and 7 bases from J, leaving 20 bases between. The CDR3 extends over 15 amino acids. This chain's CDR3 is CSVEASGDSRGEQYF. As DNA, the CDR3 is TGCAGCGTTGAAGCATCAGGCGACTCAAGGGGGGAGCAGTACTTC.

Ten or more counts support this clonotype. The genes are TRBV15 and TRBJ2-1; maybe TRBD2 (6 bases). The CDR3 has 16 amino acids. Germline V gene lookup returns CDR1 LNHNV and CDR2 YYDKDF (reference sequence). V was clipped by 3 bases and J by 0 bases, with 12 bases between them. The DNA of the CDR3 is TGTGCCACCAGCAGTATAGCGGAGAGCTCCTACAATGAGCAGTTCTTC. Amino acids: CATSSIAESSYNEQFF.

On this clonotype itself: A much larger clone lies one base from this, so it may be a read error. This rearrangement joins TRBV10-1 to TRBJ1-2, with no clear D. This CDR3 has 13 amino acids. CDR1 is WNHNN and CDR2 is SYGVQD in the germline V gene (reference sequence). The CDR3, as DNA: TGCGCCAGCAGCGGGAATCCCAAGGGCGGCTGCACCTTC. Its translation: CASSGNPKGGCTF.

This clonotype has a handful of counts. The chain links TRBV6-1 to TRBJ1-3; perhaps TRBD1 as D (6 bases). CDR3 length: 16 residues. V was shortened by 4 bases and J by 0 bases, with 13 bases between the two germline ends. Germline values: CDR1 MNHNS, CDR2 SASEGT. CDR3 amino acids: CASSGGLHISGNTIYF. The DNA for the CDR3 is TGTGCCAGCAGTGGGGGGCTGCATATCTCTGGAAACACCATATATTTT.

The V and J genes are TRBV11-3 and TRBJ2-6; D is undetermined. CDR1 is SGHNT, CDR2 YENEEA, per germline. The germline V and J ends were trimmed by 0 bases and 0 bases, with 27 bases remaining between them. This CDR3 contains 23 residues. The CDR3: CASSLDPPPRMVETFSGANVLTF. The CDR3 DNA reads as TGTGCCAGCAGCTTAGACCCCCCCCCCAGGATGGTCGAAACGTTCTCTGGGGCCAACGTCCTGACTTTC.

This clonotype was observed once. The V and J genes are TRBV15 and TRBJ2-6; D may be TRBD1 or TRBD2 (5 bases each). V was shortened by 5 bases and J by 3 bases, with 20 bases between the two germline ends. The CDR3 consists of 18 residues. From germline, CDR1 is LNHNV and CDR2 YYDKDF (reference sequence). The CDR3 is CATSSRDALAGGANVLTF. In DNA form, the CDR3 reads TGTGCCACCAGCTCAAGGGACGCCCTCGCAGGTGGGGCCAACGTCCTGACTTTC.

This clonotype was recorded once. A much bigger clone sits one base away, suggesting this may be a read error. The J gene is TRBJ2-7, the V gene TRBV20-1, with TRBD2 identical over 9 bases. The V and J ends lost 7 bases and 0 bases, in that order; junction bases with no gene match: 4. The CDR3 covers 13 residues. Germline V gene lookup returns CDR1 DFQATT and CDR2 SNEGSKA (reference sequence). CDR3 bases: TGCAGTGGGCGCGGGAGGGCCTCCTACGAGCAGTACTTC. Amino acid sequence: CSGRGRASYEQYF.

The chain links TRBV25-1 to TRBJ2-3, with unresolved D. V lost 4 bases and J 2 bases, leaving 16 bases between the germline ends. Per the germline V gene, CDR1 is MGHDK and CDR2 is SYGVNS. CDR3 length: 16 residues. Here the CDR3 reads CASSARKERTTDTQYF. CDR3 bases: TGTGCCAGCAGTGCTAGGAAAGAGCGTACCACAGATACGCAGTATTTT.

This clonotype occurred many times. This sequence joins TRBV19 and TRBJ2-7; either TRBD1 or TRBD2 may supply D (5 bases each). The CDR3 sequence is 13 residues long. The V gene's germline CDR1 is LNHDA and CDR2 SQIVND (reference sequence). The ends were cut back, 5 bases at V and 3 bases at J, with 11 bases in the middle. The DNA of the CDR3 is TGTGCCAGTAGTCCGGGACCCCTCTACGAGCAGTACTTC. It codes for CASSPGPLYEQYF.

As regards this clonotype: One end of the junction is discordant with germline, which a read error may explain. The chain employs TRBV13 and TRBJ2-3, with TRBD2 matching 8 bases. The length of the CDR3 is 16 residues. CDR1 is PRHDT and CDR2 is FYEKMQ in the germline V gene (reference sequence). DNA of the CDR3: TGTACCAGCAGTCATCGGGAGGGTGTCAGCACAGATACGCAGTATTTT. Encoded protein: CTSSHREGVSTDTQYF.

This clonotype was seen repeatedly, ten times or more. The CDR3 coding sequence is TGTGCCAGCAGCGGTACAGGGTTTCTGCAGTACTTC. It translates to CASSGTGFLQYF. The chain uses TRBV11-2 and TRBJ2-7, with a tentative D call TRBD1 (6 bases). V lost 5 bases and J lost 9, with 14 bases in between. Germline V gene lookup returns CDR1 SGHAT and CDR2 FQNNGV. The CDR3 sequence is 12 residues long.

Note on this clonotype: A much larger clone lies a single base off, so this may be a read error. The gene calls are TRBV11-2 and TRBJ2-1; 10 bases map to TRBD2. Germline V gene data show CDR1 as SGHAT and CDR2 as FQNNGV. This CDR3 is built from 13 residues. The trim removed 2 bases at V and 10 bases at J, leaving 2 bases unmatched. CDR3 coding DNA: TGTGCCAGCAGCTTACTAGCGGGAGTGGAGCAGTTCTTC. Protein: CASSLLAGVEQFF.

This clonotype was recorded many times. Here the CDR3 reads CASRSPGDPYEQYF. CDR3 coding DNA: TGTGCCAGCAGATCCCCCGGGGACCCCTACGAGCAGTACTTC. V usage is TRBV7-8 and J usage is TRBJ2-7; tentatively, D is TRBD1 or TRBD2 (5 bases each). CDR3 length equals 14 residues. Trimming cost V 6 bases and J 2 bases, with 14 bases left between them. Germline lookup yields CDR1 SGHVS and CDR2 FQNEAQ.

This clonotype was counted ten times or more. The chain links TRBV19 to TRBJ1-5, with D possibly being TRBD1 (5 bases). Germline assignment: CDR1 LNHDA and CDR2 SQIVND (reference sequence). With 7 bases removed from V and 6 bases from J, the gap between germline ends came to 13 bases. The CDR3 runs to 13 residues. The CDR3 sequence is CASNHRLGQPQHF. The CDR3 nucleotides read TGTGCCAGTAATCACAGGTTGGGTCAGCCCCAGCATTTT.

Concerning this clonotype: This sequence may be a read error, since a much larger clone differs from it by one base. The J gene is TRBJ2-7, the V gene TRBV6-6; 11 bases align to TRBD2. The V segment lost 6 bases and the J segment 3 bases; nucleotides outside the gene matches: 7. The length of the CDR3 is 15 residues. Germline V gene lookup returns CDR1 MNHNY and CDR2 SVGAGI (reference sequence). As DNA, the CDR3 is TGTGCCAGCAGCTTAGATACTAGCGGGGGCTACGAGCAGTACTTC. The encoded protein is CASSLDTSGGYEQYF.

At least ten counts were recorded for this clonotype. The V and J genes are TRBV5-6 and TRBJ2-5; 10 positions match TRBD1. Germline CDR1 reads SGHDT; CDR2 reads YYEEEE. Losses at the gene ends were 0 bases for V and 4 bases for J; bases not matched to a gene: 6. The CDR3 sequence is 16 residues long. DNA for the CDR3: TGTGCCAGCAGCTTGGCCGGGACAGGGGAAGTAGAGACCCAGTACTTC. As protein: CASSLAGTGEVETQYF.

Regarding this clonotype: The conserved final phenylalanine or tryptophan is absent from the CDR3, which likely points to a read error. The genes are TRBV10-3 and TRBJ1-2; maybe TRBD1 (6 bases). Germline V lookup: CDR1 ENHRY, CDR2 SYGVKD. The CDR3 is 13 amino acids. DNA of the CDR3: TGTCCCATCAGTCCAGGGGCTAACTATGGCTACACCTTA. This encodes CPISPGANYGYTL.

The sample holds a few counts of this clonotype. The chain employs TRBV27 and TRBJ2-5; 9 nucleotides line up with TRBD1. Germline CDR1 and CDR2: MNHEY and SMNVEV (reference sequence). This CDR3 is built from 16 residues. J lost 5 bases, V lost 4 bases, and 11 bases had no gene match. This chain's CDR3 is CASSSNRGQSRETQYF. In DNA, the CDR3 is TGTGCCAGCAGTTCAAACAGGGGGCAAAGTCGGGAGACCCAGTACTTC.

As concerns this clonotype: A much larger clonotype is one base distant, so this may be a read error. This sequence joins TRBV6-1 and TRBJ2-7; 8 nucleotides line up with TRBD2. Per the germline V gene, CDR1 is MNHNS and CDR2 is SASEGT. CDR3 size: 15 residues. As DNA, the CDR3 is TGTGCCAGCAGTCCACTAGCGGAGGGGACCTACAAGCAGTACTTC. Protein product: CASSPLAEGTYKQYF.

This clonotype appeared once. The V gene is TRBV19, the J gene TRBJ1-6; weak D call: TRBD1 (6 bases). Germline CDR1 is LNHDA and CDR2 is SQIVND (reference sequence). The V end lost 1 base, the J end lost 8 bases, and 9 bases lay between the germline ends. This CDR3 spans 14 amino acids. CDR3 loop: CASSIAGGHSPLHF. The CDR3 DNA sequence: TGTGCCAGTAGTATAGCGGGGGGGCATTCACCCCTCCACTTT.